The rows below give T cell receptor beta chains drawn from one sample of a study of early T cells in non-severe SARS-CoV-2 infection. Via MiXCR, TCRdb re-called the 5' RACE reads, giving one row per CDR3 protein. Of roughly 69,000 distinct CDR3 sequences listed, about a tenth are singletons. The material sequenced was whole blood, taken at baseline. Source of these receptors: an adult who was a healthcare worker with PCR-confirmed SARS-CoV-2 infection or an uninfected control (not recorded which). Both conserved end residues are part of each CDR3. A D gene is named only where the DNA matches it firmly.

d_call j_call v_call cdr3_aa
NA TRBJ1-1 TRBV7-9 CASSTRQKNTEAFF
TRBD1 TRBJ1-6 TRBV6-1 CASSSGQANSPLHF
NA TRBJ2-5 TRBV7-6 CASSRVGETQYF
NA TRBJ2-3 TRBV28 CASTPPGRTDTQYF
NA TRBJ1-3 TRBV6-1 CASSDSLAPGNTIYF
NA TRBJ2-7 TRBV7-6 CASSPVGGSSEQYF
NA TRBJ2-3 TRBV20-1 CSARPSGSGDTQYF
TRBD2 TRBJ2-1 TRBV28 CASSPRGGRPNEQFF
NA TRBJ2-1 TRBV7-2 CASSLEVRPGSLSSYNEQFF
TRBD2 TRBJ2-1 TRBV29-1 CSVEGAGFSYNEQFF
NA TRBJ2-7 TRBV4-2 CASSQDLLANYEQYF
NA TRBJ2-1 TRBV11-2 CASISERYNEQFF
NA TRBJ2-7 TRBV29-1 CSAGHLTYEQYF
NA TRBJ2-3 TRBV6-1 CASKEVGVTDTQYF
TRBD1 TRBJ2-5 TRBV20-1 CSARAGTGEETQYF
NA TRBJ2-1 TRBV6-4 CASSDVPSSWNEQFF
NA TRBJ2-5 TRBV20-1 CSARDVGRGDETQYF
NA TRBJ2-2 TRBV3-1 CASSHQGSTGELFF
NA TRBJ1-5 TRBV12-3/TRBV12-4 CASSLGRGGNQPQHF
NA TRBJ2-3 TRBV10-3 CAISESVGSTDTQYF
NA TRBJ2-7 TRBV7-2 CASSHRRGPSSYEQYF
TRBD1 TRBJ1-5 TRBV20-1 CSAWEGTGGAYGNQPQHF
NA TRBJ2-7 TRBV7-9 CASSSLGDAYEQYF
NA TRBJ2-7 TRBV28 CASSTGYYEQYF
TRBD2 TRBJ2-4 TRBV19 CASSSQWTSPSKNIQYF
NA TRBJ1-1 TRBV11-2 CASSLDRVNTEAFF
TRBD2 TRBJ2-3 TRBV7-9 CASSPSGYFTDTQYF
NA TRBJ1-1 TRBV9 CASSVGWRMNTEAFF
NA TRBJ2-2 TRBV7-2 CASSSPSRGTGELFF